This T cell receptor beta chain comes out of a study of T cells after yellow fever vaccination. A note on this clonotype: Antigen: not known.

Study-level results: FACS-sorted repertoires might harbor abundant contaminating clonotypes from the bulk population. Peaking faster, on day 5 versus 15, the secondary response was nonetheless weaker.

TCRdb itself ran the 5' RACE reads through MiXCR, one entry per CDR3 protein. The table records around 350,000 distinct CDR3 sequences, about 9.9% of them present only once. There are 15 residues in the CDR3. Germline CDR1 and CDR2: SGDLS and YYNGEE. The V and J ends lost 0 bases and 10 bases, in that order; junction bases with no gene match: 7. This chain joins TRBV9 and TRBJ2-6; 7 bases agree with TRBD1. The TCR sequence derives from a man younger than 35 who received the YFV17D yellow fever vaccine. Sequencing used PBMCs, obtained on the day of the first yellow fever vaccination. CDR3 DNA: TGTGCCAGCAGCGTAGGACAGGGTCTCAAGAACGTCCTGACTTTC. This gives the protein CASSVGQGLKNVLTF.